Given below is one T cell receptor (beta chain) in context. Its antigen is still unknown. Germline is not matched at one junction end, which may reflect a read error. This specimen comes from a study of human T cells and chemical hapten exposure. Per the germline V gene, CDR1 is SGHAT and CDR2 is FQDESV (reference sequence). This CDR3 is built from 16 residues. TCRdb called the RACE reads again in MiXCR, with one record for every CDR3 protein. The sample yields around 150,000 distinct CDR3 sequences, roughly 26% seen once. The time point: patch test 3, about 24 weeks after DPC sensitization. Treatment indicated: therapeutic diphenylcyclopropenone sensitization with weekly scalp DPC. Study-level findings and limits: After DPC sensitization, TCRs above 1 in 1000 frequency showed no change.

The chain combines TRBV11-1 with TRBJ2-7; 7 bases align to TRBD2. Sequenced here: whole blood, sampled in connection with sensitization to the hapten diphenylcyclopropenone (DPC). This clonotype was sampled from a woman aged 18-29 years with alopecia areata. Some clones in this sample may be carry-over from other donors' samples. CDR3 in DNA: TGTGCCAGCCGCTTAGCGTCACCGGGAGGATCCTACGAGCAGTACTTC. It yields the protein CASRLASPGGSYEQYF.